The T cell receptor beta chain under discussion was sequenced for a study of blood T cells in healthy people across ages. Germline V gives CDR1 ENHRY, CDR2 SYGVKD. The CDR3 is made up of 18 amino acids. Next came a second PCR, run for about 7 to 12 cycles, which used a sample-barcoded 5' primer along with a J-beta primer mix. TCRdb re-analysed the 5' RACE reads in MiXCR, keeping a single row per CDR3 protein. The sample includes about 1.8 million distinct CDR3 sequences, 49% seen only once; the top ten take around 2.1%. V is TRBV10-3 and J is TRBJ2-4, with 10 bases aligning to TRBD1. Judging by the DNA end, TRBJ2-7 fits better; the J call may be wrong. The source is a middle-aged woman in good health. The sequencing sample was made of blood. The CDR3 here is CAISDYSREGQGRVEQYF. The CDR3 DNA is TGTGCCATCAGTGACTACTCCAGGGAGGGACAGGGGAGAGTCGAGCAGTACTTC.